Listed below are T cell receptor beta chains from one sample, sequenced in a study of shared clonotypes between healthy human individuals. The protocol was immunoSEQ multiplex PCR, while the TCRdb copy is restricted to in-frame clones and leaves out a portion. The sample shows some 2,100,000 clones, 85% to 95% of them seen only once. The specimen was naive CD8+ T cells from PBMCs. The receptors originated from a man in his late teens or twenties in good health. Some clones in this sample may be carry-over from other donors' samples. Both conserved end residues are part of each CDR3. Fields, in order: V gene, J gene, clone size, D gene, CDR3 protein, CDR3 DNA. D genes are given only for firm matches. Size values are once, few and many counts, or a class for expanded clones, and some rows have none.

>TRBV4-1|TRBJ1-1|-|-
CASSQGASRLGSTEAFF
TGCGCCAGCAGCCAAGGGGCCAGCCGTTTAGGGAGCACTGAAGCTTTCTTT
>TRBV19|TRBJ2-7|few|-
CASSSRAVSDEQYF
TGTGCCAGCAGTTCTCGGGCAGTTAGCGACGAGCAGTACTTC
>TRBV7-2|TRBJ2-7|-|-
CASSRTRSNEVQYF
TGTGCCAGCAGCCGAACCAGGAGCAATGAAGTGCAGTACTTC
>TRBV5-1|TRBJ2-5|-|TRBD2
CASSLGLAGGRKYQETQYF
TGCGCCAGCAGCTTGGGGCTAGCGGGAGGACGAAAGTACCAAGAGACCCAGTACTTC
>TRBV7-9|TRBJ2-1|-|TRBD1
CASSPQGTGYYNEQFF
TGTGCCAGCAGCCCTCAAGGGACAGGGTACTACAATGAGCAGTTCTTC
>TRBV5-6|TRBJ2-7|-|TRBD2
CASSETVLGLAGMQYF
TGTGCCAGCAGCGAAACGGTTTTGGGACTAGCGGGGATGCAGTACTTC
>TRBV4-3|TRBJ2-7|-|-
CASSQDKREQYF
TGCGCCAGCAGCCAAGATAAAAGAGAGCAGTACTTC
>TRBV19|TRBJ2-7|-|-
CASSNTYEQYF
TGTGCCAGTAGTAACACCTACGAGCAGTACTTC
>TRBV28|TRBJ2-1|-|TRBD2
CASSSGLAGWARNEQFF
TGTGCCAGCAGCTCCGGACTAGCGGGATGGGCTCGCAATGAGCAGTTCTTC
>TRBV20-1|TRBJ2-7|once|-
CSAPLYEQYF
TGCAGTGCCCCGCTATACGAGCAGTACTTC
>TRBV5-8|TRBJ2-5|-|-
CASSFGSRVGETQYF
TGTGCCAGCAGCTTCGGTTCCAGGGTTGGGGAGACCCAGTACTTC
>TRBV19|TRBJ1-2|-|-
CASSISTGYGYTF
TGTGCCAGTAGTATCTCAACGGGCTATGGCTACACCTTC
>TRBV28|TRBJ1-2|-|TRBD1
CASSADRRLSDYGYTF
TGTGCCAGCAGTGCGGACAGGCGGTTATCTGACTATGGCTACACCTTC
>TRBV14|TRBJ2-7|-|-
CASSQDGQRVYEQYF
TGTGCCAGCAGCCAAGACGGCCAGCGGGTCTACGAGCAGTACTTC
>TRBV29-1|TRBJ1-1|-|-
CSVPPGSAEAFF
TGCAGCGTACCCCCAGGGAGCGCTGAAGCTTTCTTT
>TRBV6-6|TRBJ2-1|once|-
CASSLHLSRPHNEQFF
TGTGCCAGCAGTTTGCACCTAAGCCGACCTCATAATGAGCAGTTCTTC
>TRBV27|TRBJ2-7|once|-
CASRSDRTYEQYF
TGTGCCAGCAGATCCGACAGGACCTACGAGCAGTACTTC
>TRBV27|TRBJ2-1|-|-
CASTWTGYNEQFF
TGTGCCAGCACCTGGACTGGCTACAATGAGCAGTTCTTC
>TRBV7-8|TRBJ2-2|once|-
CASSWPGTGDTGELFF
TGTGCCAGCAGCTGGCCCGGGACTGGAGACACCGGGGAGCTGTTTTTT
>TRBV4-2|TRBJ2-5|-|-
CASSQVGTLLGTQYF
TGTGCCAGCAGCCAAGTGGGGACCCTCCTCGGGACCCAGTACTTC
>TRBV5-1|TRBJ2-1|-|TRBD1
CASSSPKTGFSVSYNEQFF
TGCGCCAGCAGCTCGCCGAAGACAGGGTTCTCTGTATCCTACAATGAGCAGTTCTTC
>TRBV21-1|TRBJ1-2|-|-
CASSIPGQDGYTF
TGTGCCAGCAGCATCCCGGGACAGGATGGCTACACCTTC
>TRBV7-9|TRBJ2-7|-|-
CASSPRVGKDEQYF
TGTGCCAGCAGCCCTCGGGTCGGCAAGGACGAGCAGTACTTC